This T cell receptor beta chain was sequenced in a study of shared clonotypes between healthy human individuals. Naive CD8 isolation took CD45RO-negative cells positively selected for CCR7 and excluded terminally differentiated effector memory CD45RA+ cells. Study outcomes and limitations: Owing to a small donor count, the genetic and exposure-history diversity represented was limited. Inspection by rarefaction showed sorted-subset sequencing to be incomplete despite large depth. Naive CD4 clonotypes overlapped across a handful of donors at approximately 5.5%.

Details on this clone: Its antigen is unidentified.

Sequencing was performed with immunoSEQ multiplex PCR; in TCRdb, only in-frame clones are kept and a portion is missing. The sample shows hundreds of thousands of clones, about 91% of them seen only once. The V and J ends lost 10 bases and 2 bases respectively, with 24 bases between them. This CDR3 is built from 16 residues. CDR1 is SNHLY and CDR2 is FYNNEI in the germline V gene. The source of this sequence is a man aged 25 to 45 in good health. The rearrangement links TRBV2 to TRBJ2-7; D may be TRBD2 (7 bases). The specimen sequenced was naive CD8+ T cells sorted from blood. The DNA for the CDR3 is TGTGCCATAATGAGGGGGGGAGGACAGCTTACCTACGAGCAGTACTTC. Translating it yields CAIMRGGGQLTYEQYF. The full variable domain, with the rest looked up from reference TRBV2 and TRBJ2-7, is EPEVTQTPSHQVTQMGQEVILRCVPISNHLYFYWYRQILGQKVEFLVSFYNNEISEKSEIFDDQFSVERPDGSNFTLKIRSTKLEDSAMYFCAIMRGGGQLTYEQYFGPGTRLTVT.